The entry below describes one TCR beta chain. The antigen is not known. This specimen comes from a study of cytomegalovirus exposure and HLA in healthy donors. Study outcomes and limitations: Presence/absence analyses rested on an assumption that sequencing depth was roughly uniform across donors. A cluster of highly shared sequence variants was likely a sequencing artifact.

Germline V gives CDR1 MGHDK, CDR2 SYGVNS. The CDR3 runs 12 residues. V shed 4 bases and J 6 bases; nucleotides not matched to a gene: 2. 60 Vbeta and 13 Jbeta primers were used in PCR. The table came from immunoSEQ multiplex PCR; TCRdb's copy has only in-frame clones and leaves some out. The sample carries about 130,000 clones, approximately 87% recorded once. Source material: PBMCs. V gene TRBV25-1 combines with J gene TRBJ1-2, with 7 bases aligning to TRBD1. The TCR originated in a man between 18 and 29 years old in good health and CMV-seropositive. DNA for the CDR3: TGTGCCAGCAGTGCGGACAGGAATGGCTACACCTTC. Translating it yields CASSADRNGYTF.